This T cell receptor beta chain stems from a study of blood T cell repertoires in COVID-19. The repertoire was sequenced with immunoSEQ multiplex PCR; TCRdb's copy has only in-frame clones and lacks some. The repertoire has 390,000 or so clones, roughly 90% of them found once; the top ten carry approximately 7%. V shed 6 bases, J shed 4 bases, and the junction held 6 bases outside the gene matches. Per the germline V gene, CDR1 is KGHDR and CDR2 is SFDVKD. This CDR3 region has 15 residues. This chain uses TRBV24-1 with TRBJ2-3, with 10 bases matching TRBD2. This TCR was sampled from a man younger than 35 with active or convalescent COVID-19. Specimen: peripheral blood. CDR3 DNA: TGTGCCACCAGTAAATCTAGCGGGGGTGCAGATACGCAGTATTTT. Its protein is CATSKSSGGADTQYF.